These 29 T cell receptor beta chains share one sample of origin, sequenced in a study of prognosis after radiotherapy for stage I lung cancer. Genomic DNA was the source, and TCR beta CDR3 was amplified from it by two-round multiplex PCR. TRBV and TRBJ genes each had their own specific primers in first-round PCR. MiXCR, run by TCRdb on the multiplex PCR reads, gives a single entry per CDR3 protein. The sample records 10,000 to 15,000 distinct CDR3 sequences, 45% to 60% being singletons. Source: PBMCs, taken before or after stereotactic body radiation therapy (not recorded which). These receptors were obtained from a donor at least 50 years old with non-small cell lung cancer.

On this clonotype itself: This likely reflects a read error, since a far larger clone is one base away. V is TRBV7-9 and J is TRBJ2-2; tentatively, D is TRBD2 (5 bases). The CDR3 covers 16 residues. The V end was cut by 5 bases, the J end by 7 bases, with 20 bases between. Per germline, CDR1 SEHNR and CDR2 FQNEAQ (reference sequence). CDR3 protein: CASSRRWGNIGGELFF. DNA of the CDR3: TGTGCCAGCAGCAGGAGGTGGGGAAATATTGGCGGGGAGCTGTTTTTT.

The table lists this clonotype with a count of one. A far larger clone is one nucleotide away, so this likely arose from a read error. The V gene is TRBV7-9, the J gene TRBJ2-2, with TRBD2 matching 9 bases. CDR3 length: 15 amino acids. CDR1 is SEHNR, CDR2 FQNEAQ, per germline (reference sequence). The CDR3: CTSSLRSGSDGELFF. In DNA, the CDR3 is TGTACCAGCAGCTTACGTAGCGGGAGTGACGGGGAGCTGTTTTTT.

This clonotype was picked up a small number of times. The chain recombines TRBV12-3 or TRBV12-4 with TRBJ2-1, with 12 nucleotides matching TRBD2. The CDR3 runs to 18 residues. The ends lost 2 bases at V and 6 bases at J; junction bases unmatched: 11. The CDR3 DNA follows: TGTGCCAGCAGTTTAAGTCCCACTACTAGCGGGAGGTCCAATGAGCAGTTCTTC. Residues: CASSLSPTTSGRSNEQFF.

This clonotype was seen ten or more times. The CDR3 sequence is CASSSGTYGYTF. In DNA, the CDR3 is TGTGCCAGCAGTTCTGGGACCTATGGCTACACCTTC. J is TRBJ1-2 and V is TRBV12-3 or TRBV12-4; perhaps TRBD1 as D (5 bases). V lost 4 bases and J lost 4, with 7 bases in between. This CDR3 has 12 amino acids.

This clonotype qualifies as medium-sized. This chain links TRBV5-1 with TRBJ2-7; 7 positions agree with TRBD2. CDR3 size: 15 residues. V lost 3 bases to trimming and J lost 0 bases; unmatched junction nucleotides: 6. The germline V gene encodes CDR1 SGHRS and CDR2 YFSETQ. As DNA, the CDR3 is TGCGCCAGCAGCTACGGGACTACCTCCTCCTACGAGCAGTACTTC. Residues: CASSYGTTSSYEQYF.

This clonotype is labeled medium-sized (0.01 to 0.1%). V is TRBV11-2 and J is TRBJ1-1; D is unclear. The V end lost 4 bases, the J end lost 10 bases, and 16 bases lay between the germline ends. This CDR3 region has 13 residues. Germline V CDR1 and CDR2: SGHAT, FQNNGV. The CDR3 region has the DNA TGTGCCAGCAGCTCCGGACCGGAGAGGGTAGCTTTCTTT. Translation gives CASSSGPERVAFF.

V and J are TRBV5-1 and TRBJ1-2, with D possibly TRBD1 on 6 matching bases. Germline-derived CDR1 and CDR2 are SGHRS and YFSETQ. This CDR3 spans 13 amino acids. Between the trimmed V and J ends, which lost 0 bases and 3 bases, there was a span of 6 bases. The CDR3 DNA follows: TGCGCCAGCAGCTTGGCAGGGGACTATGGCTACACCTTC. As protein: CASSLAGDYGYTF.

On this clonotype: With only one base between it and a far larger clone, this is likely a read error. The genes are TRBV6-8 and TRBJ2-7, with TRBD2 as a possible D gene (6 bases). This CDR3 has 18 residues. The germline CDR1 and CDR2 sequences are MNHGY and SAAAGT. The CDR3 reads CASSYLPGSLAEDYEHYF. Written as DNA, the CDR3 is TGTGCCAGCAGTTATTTACCCGGTTCCTTAGCGGAGGACTACGAGCATTACTTC.

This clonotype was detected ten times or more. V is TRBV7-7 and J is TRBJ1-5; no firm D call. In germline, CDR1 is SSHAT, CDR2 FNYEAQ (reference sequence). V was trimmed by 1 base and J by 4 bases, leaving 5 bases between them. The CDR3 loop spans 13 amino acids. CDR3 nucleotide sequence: TGTGCCAGCAGCTTAGGACGGAATCAGCCCCAGCATTTT. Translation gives CASSLGRNQPQHF.

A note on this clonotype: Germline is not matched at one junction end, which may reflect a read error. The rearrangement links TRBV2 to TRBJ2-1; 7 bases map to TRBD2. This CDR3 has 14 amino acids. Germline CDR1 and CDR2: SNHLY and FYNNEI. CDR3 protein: CASRSGVDYNERFF. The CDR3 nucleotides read TGTGCCAGCAGGAGCGGGGTAGATTATAATGAGCGGTTCTTC.

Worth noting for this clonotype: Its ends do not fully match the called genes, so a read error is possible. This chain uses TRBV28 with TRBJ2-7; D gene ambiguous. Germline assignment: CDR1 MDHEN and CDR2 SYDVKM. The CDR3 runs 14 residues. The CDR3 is CASSLVQAAYEHYF. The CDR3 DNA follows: TGTGCCAGCAGTTTGGTTCAGGCCGCCTACGAGCATTACTTT.

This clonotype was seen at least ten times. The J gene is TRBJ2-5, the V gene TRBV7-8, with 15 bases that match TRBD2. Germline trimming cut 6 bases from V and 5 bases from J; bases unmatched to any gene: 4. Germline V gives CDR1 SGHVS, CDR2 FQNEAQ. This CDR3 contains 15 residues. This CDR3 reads CASRQGLAGGETQYF. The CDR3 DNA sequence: TGTGCCAGCAGGCAAGGACTAGCGGGAGGGGAGACCCAGTACTTC.

The CDR3: CSASAPEGYTF. Here the CDR3 DNA reads TGCAGTGCTAGCGCCCCTGAGGGCTACACCTTC. The chain uses TRBV20-1 and TRBJ1-2; D gene ambiguous. The CDR3 runs 11 residues. V gave up 3 bases and J gave up 8 bases, with 10 bases separating them. From germline, CDR1 is DFQATT and CDR2 SNEGSKA (reference sequence).

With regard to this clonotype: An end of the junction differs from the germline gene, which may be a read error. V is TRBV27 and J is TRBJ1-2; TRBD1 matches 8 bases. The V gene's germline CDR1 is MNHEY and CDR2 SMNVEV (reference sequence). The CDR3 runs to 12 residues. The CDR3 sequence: CSSGPGTGRLTF. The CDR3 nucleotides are TGTTCCAGCGGTCCCGGGACAGGACGGCTCACCTTC.

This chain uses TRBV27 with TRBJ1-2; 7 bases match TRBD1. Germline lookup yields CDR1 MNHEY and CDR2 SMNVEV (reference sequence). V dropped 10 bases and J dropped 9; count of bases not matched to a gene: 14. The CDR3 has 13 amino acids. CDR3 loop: CAIRSDREVCYTF. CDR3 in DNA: TGTGCCATCAGATCTGACAGGGAAGTCTGCTACACCTTC.

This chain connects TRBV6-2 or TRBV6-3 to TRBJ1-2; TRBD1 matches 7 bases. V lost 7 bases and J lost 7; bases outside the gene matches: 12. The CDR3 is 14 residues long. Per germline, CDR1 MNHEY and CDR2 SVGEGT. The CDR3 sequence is CASMSETGVIGYTF. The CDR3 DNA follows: TGTGCCAGCATGTCGGAAACAGGGGTGATTGGCTACACCTTC.

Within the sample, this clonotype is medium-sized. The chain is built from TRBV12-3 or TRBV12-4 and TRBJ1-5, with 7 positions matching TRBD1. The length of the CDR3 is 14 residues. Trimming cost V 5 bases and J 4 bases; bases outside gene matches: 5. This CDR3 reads CASSPAGGNQPQHF. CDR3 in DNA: TGTGCCAGCAGTCCAGCAGGGGGTAATCAGCCCCAGCATTTT.

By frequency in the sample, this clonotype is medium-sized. The CDR3 reads CASSLYVGGFGTGELFF. DNA of the CDR3: TGTGCCAGCAGCTTATATGTCGGGGGTTTTGGGACCGGGGAGCTGTTTTTT. The chain has TRBV11-1 and TRBJ2-2, with a possible D match to TRBD2 (6 bases). CDR3 length equals 17 residues. Between the trimmed V and J ends, which lost 2 bases and 5 bases, there was a span of 18 bases. Germline values: CDR1 SGHAT, CDR2 FQDESV (reference sequence).

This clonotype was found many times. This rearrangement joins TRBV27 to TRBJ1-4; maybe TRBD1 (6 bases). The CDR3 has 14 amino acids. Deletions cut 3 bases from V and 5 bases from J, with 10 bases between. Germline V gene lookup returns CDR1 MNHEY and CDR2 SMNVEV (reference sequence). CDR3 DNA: TGTGCCAGCAGTTTTTCAGGGGTAAATGAAAAACTGTTTTTT. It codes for CASSFSGVNEKLFF.

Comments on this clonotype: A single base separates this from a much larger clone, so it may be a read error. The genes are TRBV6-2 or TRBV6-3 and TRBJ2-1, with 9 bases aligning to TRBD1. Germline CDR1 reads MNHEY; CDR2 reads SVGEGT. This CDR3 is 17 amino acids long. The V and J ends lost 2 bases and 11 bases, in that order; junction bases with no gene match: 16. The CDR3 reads CASSYLDSGTGSTKQFF. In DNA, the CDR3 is TGTGCCAGCAGTTACCTAGATTCCGGGACAGGGAGTACTAAGCAGTTCTTC.

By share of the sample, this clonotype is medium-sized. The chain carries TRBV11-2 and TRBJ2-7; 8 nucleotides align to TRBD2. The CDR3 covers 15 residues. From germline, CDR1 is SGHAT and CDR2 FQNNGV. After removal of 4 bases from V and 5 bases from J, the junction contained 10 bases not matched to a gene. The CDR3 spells CASSSTDSGGHEQYF. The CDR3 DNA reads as TGTGCCAGCAGCTCAACCGACAGCGGGGGCCACGAGCAGTACTTC. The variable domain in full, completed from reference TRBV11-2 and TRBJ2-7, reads EAGVAQSPRYKIIEKRQSVAFWCNPISGHATLYWYQQILGQGPKLLIQFQNNGVVDDSQLPKDRFSAERLKGVDSTLKIQPAKLEDSAVYLCASSSTDSGGHEQYFGPGTRLTVT.

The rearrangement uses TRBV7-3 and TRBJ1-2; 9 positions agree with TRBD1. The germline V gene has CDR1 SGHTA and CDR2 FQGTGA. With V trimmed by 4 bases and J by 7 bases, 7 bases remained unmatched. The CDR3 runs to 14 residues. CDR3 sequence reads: CASSSDRGVGGYTF. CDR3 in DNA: TGTGCCAGCAGCTCGGACAGGGGTGTGGGTGGCTACACCTTC.

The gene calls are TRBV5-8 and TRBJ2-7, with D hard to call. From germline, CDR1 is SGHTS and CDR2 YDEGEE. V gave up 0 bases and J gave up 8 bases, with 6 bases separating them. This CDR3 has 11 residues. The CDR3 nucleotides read TGTGCCAGCAGCTTGGAGGTCCAGCAGTACTTC. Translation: CASSLEVQQYF. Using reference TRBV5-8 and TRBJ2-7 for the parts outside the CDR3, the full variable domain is EAGVTQSPTHLIKTRGQQATLRCSPISGHTSVYWYQQALGLGLQFLLWYDEGEERNRGNFPPRFSGRQFPNYSSELNVNALELEDSALYLCASSLEVQQYFGPGTRLTVT.

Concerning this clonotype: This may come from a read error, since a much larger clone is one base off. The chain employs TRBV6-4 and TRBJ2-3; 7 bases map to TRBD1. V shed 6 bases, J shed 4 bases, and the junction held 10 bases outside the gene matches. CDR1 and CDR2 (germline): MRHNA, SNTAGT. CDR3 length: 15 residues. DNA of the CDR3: TGTGCCAGCAGAACAACAGGGGATGGGGCAGATACGCAGTATTTT. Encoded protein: CASRTTGDGADTQYF.

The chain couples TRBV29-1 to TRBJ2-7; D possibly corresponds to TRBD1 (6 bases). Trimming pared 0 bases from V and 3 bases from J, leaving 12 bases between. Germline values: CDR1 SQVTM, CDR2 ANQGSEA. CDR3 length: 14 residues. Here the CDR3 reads CSVEDQTGGYEQYF. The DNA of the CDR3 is TGCAGCGTTGAAGACCAGACAGGCGGCTACGAGCAGTACTTC.

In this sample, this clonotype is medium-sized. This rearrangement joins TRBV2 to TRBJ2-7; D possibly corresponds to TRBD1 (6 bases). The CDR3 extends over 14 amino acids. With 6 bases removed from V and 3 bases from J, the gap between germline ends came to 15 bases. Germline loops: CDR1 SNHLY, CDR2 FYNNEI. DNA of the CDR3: TGTGCCAGCAGCAGACAGGACTTGGGCTACGAGCAGTACTTC. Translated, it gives CASSRQDLGYEQYF.

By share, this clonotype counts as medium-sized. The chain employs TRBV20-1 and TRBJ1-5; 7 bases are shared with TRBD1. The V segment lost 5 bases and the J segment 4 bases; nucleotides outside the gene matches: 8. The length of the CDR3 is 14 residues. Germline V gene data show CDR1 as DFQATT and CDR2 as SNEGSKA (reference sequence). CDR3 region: CSAARTGINQPQHF. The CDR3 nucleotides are TGCAGTGCTGCGAGGACAGGCATAAATCAGCCCCAGCATTTT.

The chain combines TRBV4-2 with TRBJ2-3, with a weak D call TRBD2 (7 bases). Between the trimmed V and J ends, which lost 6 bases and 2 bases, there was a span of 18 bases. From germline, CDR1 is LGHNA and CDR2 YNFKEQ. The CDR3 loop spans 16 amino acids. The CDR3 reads CASSPGEGVSTDTQYF. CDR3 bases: TGTGCCAGCAGTCCCGGGGAGGGGGTATCCACAGATACGCAGTATTTT.

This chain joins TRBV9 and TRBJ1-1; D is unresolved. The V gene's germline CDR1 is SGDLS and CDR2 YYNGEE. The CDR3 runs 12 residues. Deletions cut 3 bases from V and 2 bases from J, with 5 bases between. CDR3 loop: CASSGSNTEAFF. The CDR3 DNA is TGTGCCAGCAGCGGGAGCAACACTGAAGCTTTCTTT.